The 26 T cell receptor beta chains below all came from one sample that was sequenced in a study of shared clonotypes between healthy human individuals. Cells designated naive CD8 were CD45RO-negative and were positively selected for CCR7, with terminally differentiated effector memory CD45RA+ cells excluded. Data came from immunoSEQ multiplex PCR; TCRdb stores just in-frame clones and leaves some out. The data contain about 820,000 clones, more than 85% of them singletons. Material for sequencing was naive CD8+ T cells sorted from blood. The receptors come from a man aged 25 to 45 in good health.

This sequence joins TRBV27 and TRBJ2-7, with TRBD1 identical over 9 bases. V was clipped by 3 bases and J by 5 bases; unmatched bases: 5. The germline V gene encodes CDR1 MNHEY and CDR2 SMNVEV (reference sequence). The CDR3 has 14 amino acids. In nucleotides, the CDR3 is TGTGCCAGCAGTTTTGCGGACAGGGGAGACGAGCAGTACTTC. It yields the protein CASSFADRGDEQYF.

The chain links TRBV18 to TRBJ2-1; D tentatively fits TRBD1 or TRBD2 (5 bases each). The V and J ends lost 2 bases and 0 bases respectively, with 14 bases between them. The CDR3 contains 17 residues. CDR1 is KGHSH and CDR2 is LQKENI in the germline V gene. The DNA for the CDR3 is TGTGCCAGCTCACCAGACCCCGGGACCGGCTCCTACAATGAGCAGTTCTTC. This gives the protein CASSPDPGTGSYNEQFF.

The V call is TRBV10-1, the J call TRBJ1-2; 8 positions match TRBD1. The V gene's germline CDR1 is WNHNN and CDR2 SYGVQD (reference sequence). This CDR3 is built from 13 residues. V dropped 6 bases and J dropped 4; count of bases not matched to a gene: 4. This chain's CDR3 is CASSPGGGYGYTF. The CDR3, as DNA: TGCGCCAGCAGCCCAGGGGGCGGCTATGGCTACACCTTC.

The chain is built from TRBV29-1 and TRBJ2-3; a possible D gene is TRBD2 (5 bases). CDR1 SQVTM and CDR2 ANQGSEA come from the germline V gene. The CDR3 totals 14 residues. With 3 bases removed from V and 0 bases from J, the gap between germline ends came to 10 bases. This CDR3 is CSVEVGRSTDTQYF. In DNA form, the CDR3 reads TGCAGCGTTGAGGTTGGGAGAAGCACAGATACGCAGTATTTT.

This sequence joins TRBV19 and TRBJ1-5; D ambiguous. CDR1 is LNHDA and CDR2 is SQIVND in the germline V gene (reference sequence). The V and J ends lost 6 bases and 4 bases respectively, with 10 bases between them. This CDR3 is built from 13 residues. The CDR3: CASRPGRNQPQHF. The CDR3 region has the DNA TGTGCCAGTAGACCGGGTCGAAATCAGCCCCAGCATTTT. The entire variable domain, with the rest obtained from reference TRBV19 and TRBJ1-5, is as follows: DGGITQSPKYLFRKEGQNVTLSCEQNLNHDAMYWYRQDPGQGLRLIYYSQIVNDFQKGDIAEGYSVSREKKESFPLTVTSAQKNPTAFYLCASRPGRNQPQHFGDGTRLSIL.

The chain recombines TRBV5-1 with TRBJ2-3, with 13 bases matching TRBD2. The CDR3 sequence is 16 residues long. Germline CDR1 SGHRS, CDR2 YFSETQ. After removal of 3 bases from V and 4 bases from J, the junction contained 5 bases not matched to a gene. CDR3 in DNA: TGCGCCAGCAGCTCCGGGACTAGCGGGATTGCAGATACGCAGTATTTT. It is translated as CASSSGTSGIADTQYF.

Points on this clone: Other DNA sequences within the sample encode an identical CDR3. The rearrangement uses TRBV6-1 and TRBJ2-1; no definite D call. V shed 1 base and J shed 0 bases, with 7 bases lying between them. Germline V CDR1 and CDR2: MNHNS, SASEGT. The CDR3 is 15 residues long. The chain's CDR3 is CASSEDRSSYNEQFF. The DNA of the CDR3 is TGTGCCAGCAGTGAAGATCGGAGCTCCTACAATGAGCAGTTCTTC.

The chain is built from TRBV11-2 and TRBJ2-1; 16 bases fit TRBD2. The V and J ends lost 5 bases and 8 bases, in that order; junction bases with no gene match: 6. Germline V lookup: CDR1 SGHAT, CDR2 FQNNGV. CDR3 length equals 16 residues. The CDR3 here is CASSTGTSGRVYEQFF. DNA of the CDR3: TGTGCCAGCAGCACCGGGACTAGCGGGAGGGTGTATGAGCAGTTCTTC.

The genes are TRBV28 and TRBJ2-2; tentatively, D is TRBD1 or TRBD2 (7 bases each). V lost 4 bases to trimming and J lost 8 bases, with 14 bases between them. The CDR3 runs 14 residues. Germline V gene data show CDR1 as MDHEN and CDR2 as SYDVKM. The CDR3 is CASSSPGGGGELFF. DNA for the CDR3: TGTGCCAGCAGTTCCCCAGGGGGAGGGGGGGAGCTGTTTTTT.

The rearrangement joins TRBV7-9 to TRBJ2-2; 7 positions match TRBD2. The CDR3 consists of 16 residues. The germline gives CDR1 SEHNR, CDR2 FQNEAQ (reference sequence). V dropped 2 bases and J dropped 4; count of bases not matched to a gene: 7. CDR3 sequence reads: CASSLMKGRGTGELFF. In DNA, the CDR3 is TGTGCCAGCAGCTTAATGAAGGGGAGGGGCACCGGGGAGCTGTTTTTT.

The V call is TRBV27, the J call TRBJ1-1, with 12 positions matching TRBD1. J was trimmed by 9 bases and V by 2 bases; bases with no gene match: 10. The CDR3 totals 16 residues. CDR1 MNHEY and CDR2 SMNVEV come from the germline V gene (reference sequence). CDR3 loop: CASSLLGTGGAEKAFF. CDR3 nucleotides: TGTGCCAGCAGTTTACTCGGGACAGGGGGCGCGGAAAAAGCTTTCTTT.

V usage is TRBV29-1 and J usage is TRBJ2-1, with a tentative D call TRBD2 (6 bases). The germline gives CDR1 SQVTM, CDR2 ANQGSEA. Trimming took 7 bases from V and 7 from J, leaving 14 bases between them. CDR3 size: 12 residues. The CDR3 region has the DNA TGCAGCGCCGATGGGAGGAAGAATGAGCAGTTCTTC. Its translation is CSADGRKNEQFF.

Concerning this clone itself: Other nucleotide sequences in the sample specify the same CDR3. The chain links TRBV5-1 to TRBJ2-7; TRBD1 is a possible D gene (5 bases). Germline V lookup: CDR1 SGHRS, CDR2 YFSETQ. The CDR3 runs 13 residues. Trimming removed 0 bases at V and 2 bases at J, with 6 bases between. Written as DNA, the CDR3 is TGCGCCAGCAGCTTGGGCAGGGCCTACGAGCAGTACTTC. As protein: CASSLGRAYEQYF.

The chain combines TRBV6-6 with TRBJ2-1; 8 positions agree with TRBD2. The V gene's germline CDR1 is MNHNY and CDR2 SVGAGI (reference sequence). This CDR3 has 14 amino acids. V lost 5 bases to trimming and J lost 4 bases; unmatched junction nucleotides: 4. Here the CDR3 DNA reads TGTGCCAGCAGTCTTAGCGGGACTTACAATGAGCAGTTCTTC. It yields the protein CASSLSGTYNEQFF.

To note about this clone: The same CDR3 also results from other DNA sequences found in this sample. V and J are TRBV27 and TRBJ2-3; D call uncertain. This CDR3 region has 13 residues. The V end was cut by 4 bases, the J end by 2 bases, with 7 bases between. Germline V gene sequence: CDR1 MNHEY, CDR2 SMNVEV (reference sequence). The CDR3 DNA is TGTGCCAGCAGTTCGGCATCCACAGATACGCAGTATTTT. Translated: CASSSASTDTQYF.

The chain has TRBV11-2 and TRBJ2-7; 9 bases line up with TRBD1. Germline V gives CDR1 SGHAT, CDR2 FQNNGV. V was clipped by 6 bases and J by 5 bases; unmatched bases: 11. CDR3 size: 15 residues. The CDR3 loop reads CASSHRDRAWDEQYF. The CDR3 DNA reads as TGTGCCAGCAGTCACCGGGACAGGGCATGGGACGAGCAGTACTTC. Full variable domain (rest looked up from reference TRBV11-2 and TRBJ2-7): EAGVAQSPRYKIIEKRQSVAFWCNPISGHATLYWYQQILGQGPKLLIQFQNNGVVDDSQLPKDRFSAERLKGVDSTLKIQPAKLEDSAVYLCASSHRDRAWDEQYFGPGTRLTVT.

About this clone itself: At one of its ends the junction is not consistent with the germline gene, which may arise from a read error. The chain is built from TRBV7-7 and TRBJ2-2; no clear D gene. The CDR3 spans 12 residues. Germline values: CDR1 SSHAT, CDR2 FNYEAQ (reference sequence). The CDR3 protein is CASSLSTGELFF. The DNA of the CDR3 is TGTGCTAGCAGCTTGAGCACCGGGGAGCTGTTTTTT.

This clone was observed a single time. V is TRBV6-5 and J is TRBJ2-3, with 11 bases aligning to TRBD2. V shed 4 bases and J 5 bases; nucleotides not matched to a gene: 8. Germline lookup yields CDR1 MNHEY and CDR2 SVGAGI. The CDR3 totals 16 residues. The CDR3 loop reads CASSLATGLAGDTQYF. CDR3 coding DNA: TGTGCCAGCAGTTTGGCCACTGGACTAGCGGGAGATACGCAGTATTTT.

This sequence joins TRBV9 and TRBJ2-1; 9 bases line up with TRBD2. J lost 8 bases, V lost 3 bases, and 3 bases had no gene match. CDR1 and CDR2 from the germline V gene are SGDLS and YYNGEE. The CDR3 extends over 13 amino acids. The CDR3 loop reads CASSASSGDEQFF. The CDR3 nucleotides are TGTGCCAGCAGCGCCTCTAGCGGGGATGAGCAGTTCTTC.

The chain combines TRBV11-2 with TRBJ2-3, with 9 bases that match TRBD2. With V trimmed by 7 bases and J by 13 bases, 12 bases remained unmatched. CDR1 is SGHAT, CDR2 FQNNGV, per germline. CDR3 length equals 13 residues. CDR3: CASTFGTSLLKYF. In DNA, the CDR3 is TGTGCCAGCACCTTTGGGACTAGCTTACTTAAGTATTTT.

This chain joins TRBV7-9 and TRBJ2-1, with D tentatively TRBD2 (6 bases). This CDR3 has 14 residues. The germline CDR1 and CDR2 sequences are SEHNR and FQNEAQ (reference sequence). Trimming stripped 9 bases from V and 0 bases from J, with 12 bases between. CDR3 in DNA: TGTGCCAGGGGTGGAGGGAGCTCCTACAATGAGCAGTTCTTC. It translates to CARGGGSSYNEQFF. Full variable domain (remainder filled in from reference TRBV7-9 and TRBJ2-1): DTGVSQNPRHKITKRGQNVTFRCDPISEHNRLYWYRQTLGQGPEFLTYFQNEAQLEKSRLLSDRFSAERPKGSFSTLEIQRTEQGDSAMYLCARGGGSSYNEQFFGPGTRLTVL.

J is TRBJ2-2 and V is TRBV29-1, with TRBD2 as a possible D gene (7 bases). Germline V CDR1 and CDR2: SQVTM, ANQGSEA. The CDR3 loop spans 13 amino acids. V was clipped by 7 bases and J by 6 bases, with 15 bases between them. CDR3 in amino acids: CSARGLQAGELFF. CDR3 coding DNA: TGCAGCGCGCGGGGGCTGCAGGCCGGGGAGCTGTTTTTT.

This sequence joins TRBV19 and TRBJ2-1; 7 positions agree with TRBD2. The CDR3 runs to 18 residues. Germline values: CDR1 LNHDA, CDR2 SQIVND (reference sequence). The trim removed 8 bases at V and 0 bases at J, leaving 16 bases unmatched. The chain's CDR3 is CASQGWLADGGSYNEQFF. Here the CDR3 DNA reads TGTGCCAGTCAAGGGTGGCTAGCGGATGGGGGCTCCTACAATGAGCAGTTCTTC.

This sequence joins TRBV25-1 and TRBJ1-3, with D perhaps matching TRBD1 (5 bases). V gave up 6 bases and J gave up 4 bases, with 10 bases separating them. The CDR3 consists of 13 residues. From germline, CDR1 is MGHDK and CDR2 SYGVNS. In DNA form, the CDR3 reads TGTGCCAGCAGACCGGGGGGAGGAAACACCATATATTTT. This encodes CASRPGGGNTIYF.

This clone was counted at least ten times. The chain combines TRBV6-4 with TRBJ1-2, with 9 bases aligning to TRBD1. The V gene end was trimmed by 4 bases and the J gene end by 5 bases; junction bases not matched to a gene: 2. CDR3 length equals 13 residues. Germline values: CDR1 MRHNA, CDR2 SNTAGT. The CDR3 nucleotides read TGTGCCAGCAGTGGGGGACAGGGTTATGGCTACACCTTC. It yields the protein CASSGGQGYGYTF.

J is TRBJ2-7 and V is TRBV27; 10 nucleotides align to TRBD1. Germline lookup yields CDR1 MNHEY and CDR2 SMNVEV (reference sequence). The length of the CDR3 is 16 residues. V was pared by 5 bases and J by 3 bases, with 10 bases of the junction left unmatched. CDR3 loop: CASSVTGGAYGYEQYF. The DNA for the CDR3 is TGTGCCAGCAGTGTGACAGGGGGCGCGTACGGCTACGAGCAGTACTTC.